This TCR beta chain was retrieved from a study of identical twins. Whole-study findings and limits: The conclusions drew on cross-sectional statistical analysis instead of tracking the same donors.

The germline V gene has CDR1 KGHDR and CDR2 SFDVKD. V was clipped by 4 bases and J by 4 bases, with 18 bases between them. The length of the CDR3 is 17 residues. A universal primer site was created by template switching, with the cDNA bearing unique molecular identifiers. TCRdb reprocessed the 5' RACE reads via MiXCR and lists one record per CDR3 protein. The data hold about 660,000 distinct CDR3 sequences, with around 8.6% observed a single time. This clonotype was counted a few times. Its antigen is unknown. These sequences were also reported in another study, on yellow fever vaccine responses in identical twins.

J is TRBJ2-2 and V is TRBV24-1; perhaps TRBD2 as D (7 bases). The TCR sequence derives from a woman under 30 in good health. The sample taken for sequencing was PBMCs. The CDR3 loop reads CATSDSRPGGRTGELFF. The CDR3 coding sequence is TGTGCCACCAGTGACTCAAGGCCCGGGGGGCGCACCGGGGAGCTGTTTTTT.